Listed below are T cell receptor beta chains from one sample, sequenced in a study of blood T cell repertoires in COVID-19. The repertoire was sequenced with immunoSEQ multiplex PCR; TCRdb's copy has only in-frame clones and lacks some. The sample consists of about 120,000 clones, about 81% of them appearing once. The specimen was peripheral blood. All receptors come from a man aged 25-40 years with COVID-19, enrolled during active disease. The CDR3 runs from the conserved cysteine through the conserved F or W. D genes are given only for firm matches. Size is omitted from some rows. Given values are once, few, many or a class for expanded clones.

abundance: .; d_gene: .; v_gene: TRBV5-6; j_gene: TRBJ1-2; CDR3aa: CASSLATALYGYTF; CDR3nt: TGTGCCAGCAGCTTGGCAACAGCCCTCTATGGCTACACCTTC
abundance: .; d_gene: .; v_gene: TRBV3-1/TRBV3-2; j_gene: TRBJ1-6; CDR3aa: CASSPTRGNNSPLHF; CDR3nt: TGTGCCAGCAGCCCTACCAGAGGAAATAATTCACCCCTCCACTTT
abundance: .; d_gene: .; v_gene: TRBV6-6; j_gene: TRBJ2-6; CDR3aa: CASRSGANVLTF; CDR3nt: TGTGCCAGTAGATCGGGGGCCAACGTCCTGACTTTC
abundance: .; d_gene: TRBD1; v_gene: TRBV2; j_gene: TRBJ1-2; CDR3aa: CASRENLQGGRTF; CDR3nt: TGTGCCAGCAGGGAGAACTTACAGGGGGGCAGGACCTTC
abundance: .; d_gene: TRBD1; v_gene: TRBV6-5; j_gene: TRBJ2-7; CDR3aa: CAVAGQGLYEQYF; CDR3nt: TGTGCCGTCGCGGGACAGGGTTTGTACGAGCAGTACTTC
abundance: few; d_gene: TRBD2; v_gene: TRBV7-2; j_gene: TRBJ2-7; CDR3aa: CASSLYLREGSEQYF; CDR3nt: TGTGCCAGCAGCTTATATCTCAGGGAGGGGAGCGAGCAGTACTTC
abundance: once; d_gene: TRBD1; v_gene: TRBV5-5; j_gene: TRBJ1-5; CDR3aa: CASSIGQGSNQPQHF; CDR3nt: TGTGCCAGCAGCATAGGACAGGGTAGCAATCAGCCCCAGCATTTT
abundance: .; d_gene: .; v_gene: TRBV4-1; j_gene: TRBJ1-5; CDR3aa: CASSRQFNQPQHF; CDR3nt: TGCGCCAGCAGTCGACAGTTTAATCAGCCCCAGCATTTT
abundance: few; d_gene: .; v_gene: TRBV28; j_gene: TRBJ1-1; CDR3aa: CASSFDIRNTEAFF; CDR3nt: TGTGCCAGCAGTTTCGACATAAGGAACACTGAAGCTTTCTTT
abundance: .; d_gene: TRBD1; v_gene: TRBV20-1; j_gene: TRBJ1-1; CDR3aa: CSASRQGPEAFF; CDR3nt: TGCAGTGCTAGTAGACAGGGCCCTGAAGCTTTCTTT
abundance: .; d_gene: .; v_gene: TRBV7-8; j_gene: TRBJ2-7; CDR3aa: CASSRDSIENEQYF; CDR3nt: TGTGCCAGCAGCCGAGACAGCATAGAGAACGAGCAGTACTTC
abundance: few; d_gene: TRBD1; v_gene: TRBV5-1; j_gene: TRBJ2-1; CDR3aa: CASRSGTGVFNEQFF; CDR3nt: TGCGCCAGTCGTTCCGGGACAGGGGTGTTCAATGAGCAGTTCTTC
abundance: .; d_gene: .; v_gene: TRBV28; j_gene: TRBJ2-1; CDR3aa: CASSRGSYNEQFF; CDR3nt: TGTGCCAGCAGCCGGGGATCCTACAATGAGCAGTTCTTC
abundance: .; d_gene: .; v_gene: TRBV28; j_gene: TRBJ1-5; CDR3aa: CASSSGVGYQPQHF; CDR3nt: TGTGCCAGCAGTTCCGGGGTTGGGTATCAGCCCCAGCATTTT
abundance: .; d_gene: .; v_gene: TRBV30; j_gene: TRBJ2-2; CDR3aa: CAWSQGGELFF; CDR3nt: TGTGCCTGGAGTCAGGGCGGGGAGCTGTTTTTT
abundance: .; d_gene: .; v_gene: TRBV11-3; j_gene: TRBJ1-1; CDR3aa: CASSFKIGGNTEAFF; CDR3nt: TGTGCCAGCAGCTTCAAGATCGGGGGGAACACTGAAGCTTTCTTT
abundance: once; d_gene: TRBD2; v_gene: TRBV5-4; j_gene: TRBJ2-4; CDR3aa: CASSRSGENIQYF; CDR3nt: TGTGCCAGCAGCCGAAGCGGGGAAAACATTCAGTACTTC
abundance: .; d_gene: TRBD1; v_gene: TRBV30; j_gene: TRBJ1-1; CDR3aa: CAWSPDRVSRAFF; CDR3nt: TGTGCCTGGAGCCCCGACAGGGTCAGTCGAGCTTTCTTT
abundance: .; d_gene: .; v_gene: TRBV5-4; j_gene: TRBJ1-1; CDR3aa: CASSAGYRDTEAFF; CDR3nt: TGTGCCAGCAGCGCGGGTTACAGGGACACTGAAGCTTTCTTT
abundance: .; d_gene: .; v_gene: TRBV19; j_gene: TRBJ1-6; CDR3aa: CASRESSYNSPLHF; CDR3nt: TGTGCCAGTAGAGAGAGCTCCTATAATTCACCCCTCCACTTT
abundance: once; d_gene: TRBD1; v_gene: TRBV30; j_gene: TRBJ2-3; CDR3aa: CAWDGTGGSDTQYF; CDR3nt: TGTGCCTGGGACGGGACAGGAGGGTCAGATACGCAGTATTTT
abundance: .; d_gene: .; v_gene: TRBV7-9; j_gene: TRBJ1-1; CDR3aa: CASSPRAGENTEAFF; CDR3nt: TGTGCCAGCAGCCCGCGGGCAGGAGAGAACACTGAAGCTTTCTTT
abundance: few; d_gene: .; v_gene: TRBV19; j_gene: TRBJ1-5; CDR3aa: CASTPGTNSNQPQHF; CDR3nt: TGTGCCAGTACCCCCGGGACAAATAGCAATCAGCCCCAGCATTTT
abundance: .; d_gene: TRBD1; v_gene: TRBV5-1; j_gene: TRBJ1-6; CDR3aa: CASSSPGQKYSPLHF; CDR3nt: TGCGCCAGCAGCTCCCCGGGACAGAAATATTCACCCCTCCACTTT
abundance: once; d_gene: .; v_gene: TRBV5-4; j_gene: TRBJ2-2; CDR3aa: CASSPRGDQSRTGELFF; CDR3nt: TGTGCCAGCAGCCCCCGGGGAGACCAGAGTCGCACCGGGGAGCTGTTTTTT
abundance: .; d_gene: TRBD2; v_gene: TRBV11-3; j_gene: TRBJ2-1; CDR3aa: CASSLQVAGKYNEQFF; CDR3nt: TGTGCCAGCAGCCTACAAGTAGCGGGAAAATACAATGAGCAGTTCTTC
abundance: .; d_gene: .; v_gene: TRBV5-1; j_gene: TRBJ2-2; CDR3aa: CASQNRVGTGELFF; CDR3nt: TGCGCCAGCCAGAACAGGGTCGGAACCGGGGAGCTGTTTTTT
abundance: .; d_gene: TRBD1; v_gene: TRBV7-9; j_gene: TRBJ1-6; CDR3aa: CASSSSDRSSYNSPLHF; CDR3nt: TGTGCCAGCAGCTCGTCGGACAGGAGCTCCTATAATTCACCCCTCCACTTT
abundance: .; d_gene: .; v_gene: TRBV21-1; j_gene: TRBJ2-6; CDR3aa: CAAPGQGCSGANVLTF; CDR3nt: TGTGCAGCCCCGGGACAAGGCTGCTCTGGGGCCAACGTCCTGACTTTC
abundance: few; d_gene: .; v_gene: TRBV11-3; j_gene: TRBJ1-2; CDR3aa: CASSPPGGGYTF; CDR3nt: TGTGCCAGCAGTCCCCCCGGGGGAGGCTACACCTTC
abundance: .; d_gene: TRBD1; v_gene: TRBV6-6; j_gene: TRBJ1-4; CDR3aa: CASSWLAGGEKLFF; CDR3nt: TGTGCCAGCAGTTGGTTGGCAGGGGGGGAAAAACTGTTTTTT
abundance: .; d_gene: TRBD2; v_gene: TRBV7-8; j_gene: TRBJ2-5; CDR3aa: CASGRSGSETQYF; CDR3nt: TGTGCCAGCGGGCGAAGCGGGAGCGAGACCCAGTACTTC
abundance: .; d_gene: .; v_gene: TRBV12-3/TRBV12-4; j_gene: TRBJ1-1; CDR3aa: CASHGTGGTEAFF; CDR3nt: TGTGCCAGTCATGGCACCGGGGGCACTGAAGCTTTCTTT
abundance: .; d_gene: TRBD1; v_gene: TRBV5-1; j_gene: TRBJ2-5; CDR3aa: CASSPRGTELETQYF; CDR3nt: TGCGCCAGCAGCCCGCGAGGGACAGAGCTAGAGACCCAGTACTTC
abundance: .; d_gene: .; v_gene: TRBV27; j_gene: TRBJ2-7; CDR3aa: CASSPRGSPRDEQYF; CDR3nt: TGTGCCAGCAGTCCCCGGGGGAGCCCGAGGGACGAGCAGTACTTC
abundance: .; d_gene: TRBD2; v_gene: TRBV11-2; j_gene: TRBJ2-7; CDR3aa: CASSLKPIAGVAYEQYF; CDR3nt: TGTGCCAGCAGCTTAAAGCCTATAGCGGGAGTGGCCTACGAGCAGTACTTC
abundance: .; d_gene: TRBD2; v_gene: TRBV5-6; j_gene: TRBJ2-6; CDR3aa: CASSSYSSGRPSGANVLTF; CDR3nt: TGTGCCAGCAGCTCCTACTCTAGCGGGAGGCCCTCTGGGGCCAACGTCCTGACTTTC